The rows below give T cell receptor beta chains drawn from one sample of a study of blood T cell repertoires in COVID-19. Method: immunoSEQ multiplex PCR; TCRdb's copy keeps in-frame clones and lacks some. This sample yields some 220,000 clones, of which about four fifths are seen a single time; approximately 1.2% belongs to the top ten. The material sequenced was PBMCs or T cells enriched from blood (not recorded which). These receptor sequences come from a woman aged 40 to 49 with acute COVID-19. Each CDR3 is given with its conserved first and last residue. The D gene is left open where the match is weak. Some rows mark clone size as missing; the rest say once, few, many or name a class of expanded clone.

cdr3_aa: CASGQGAGGYTF
cdr3_nt: TGTGCCAGTGGACAGGGGGCTGGTGGCTACACCTTC
v_call: TRBV3-1/TRBV3-2
clone_size: -
d_call: TRBD1
j_call: TRBJ1-2

cdr3_aa: CASSQATARNQPQHF
cdr3_nt: TGTGCCAGCAGCCAAGCGACAGCTAGAAATCAGCCCCAGCATTTT
v_call: TRBV3-1/TRBV3-2
clone_size: -
d_call: -
j_call: TRBJ1-5

cdr3_aa: CASSPDRGIYNEQFF
cdr3_nt: TGTGCCAGCAGTCCCGACAGGGGGATATACAATGAGCAGTTCTTC
v_call: TRBV28
clone_size: once
d_call: TRBD1
j_call: TRBJ2-1

cdr3_aa: CASSPARDYETQYF
cdr3_nt: TGTGCCAGCAGCCCCGCGCGGGATTATGAGACCCAGTACTTC
v_call: TRBV9
clone_size: -
d_call: -
j_call: TRBJ2-5

cdr3_aa: CAWSVQSGRVGEQFF
cdr3_nt: TGTGCCTGGAGTGTACAGAGCGGGAGGGTAGGTGAGCAGTTCTTC
v_call: TRBV30
clone_size: -
d_call: TRBD2
j_call: TRBJ2-1

cdr3_aa: CASSQDRRGSNYGYTF
cdr3_nt: TGCGCCAGCAGCCAAGATCGGCGGGGGAGTAACTATGGCTACACCTTC
v_call: TRBV4-3
clone_size: once
d_call: -
j_call: TRBJ1-2

cdr3_aa: CASSQDGLMNTEAFF
cdr3_nt: TGTGCCAGCAGCCAAGATGGACTAATGAACACTGAAGCTTTCTTT
v_call: TRBV4-2
clone_size: -
d_call: -
j_call: TRBJ1-1

cdr3_aa: CATSSQRELAGELFF
cdr3_nt: TGTGCCACCAGCTCTCAGCGGGAGTTGGCCGGGGAGCTGTTTTTT
v_call: TRBV15
clone_size: -
d_call: TRBD2
j_call: TRBJ2-2

cdr3_aa: CASSLSTGGNEKLFF
cdr3_nt: TGTGCCAGCAGCTTAAGCACAGGGGGGAATGAAAAACTGTTTTTT
v_call: TRBV11-2
clone_size: -
d_call: TRBD1
j_call: TRBJ1-4

cdr3_aa: CATSSQAPWLEAFF
cdr3_nt: TGTGCCACCAGCAGCCAGGCCCCTTGGCTGGAAGCTTTCTTT
v_call: TRBV15
clone_size: -
d_call: -
j_call: TRBJ1-1

cdr3_aa: CASSSTGQGNTIYF
cdr3_nt: TGTGCCAGCAGTTCCACGGGACAGGGAAACACCATATATTTT
v_call: TRBV7-3
clone_size: -
d_call: TRBD1
j_call: TRBJ1-3

cdr3_aa: CASSQGGQGGSPLHF
cdr3_nt: TGTGCCAGCAGCCAAGGGGGACAGGGTGGTTCACCCCTCCACTTT
v_call: TRBV3-1/TRBV3-2
clone_size: -
d_call: TRBD1
j_call: TRBJ1-6

cdr3_aa: CASRIWTSGIQFF
cdr3_nt: TGTGCCAGCAGAATTTGGACTAGCGGGATTCAGTTCTTC
v_call: TRBV11-2
clone_size: once
d_call: TRBD2
j_call: TRBJ2-1

cdr3_aa: CASSPTSGRSTYNEQFF
cdr3_nt: TGTGCCAGCTCACCAACTAGCGGGAGGTCTACCTACAATGAGCAGTTCTTC
v_call: TRBV18
clone_size: -
d_call: TRBD2
j_call: TRBJ2-1

cdr3_aa: CATSETPTGGRVVETQYF
cdr3_nt: TGTGCCACCAGTGAAACCCCCACGGGCGGGAGGGTCGTGGAGACCCAGTACTTC
v_call: TRBV24-1
clone_size: few
d_call: TRBD2
j_call: TRBJ2-5

cdr3_aa: CASSLDAWTGELFF
cdr3_nt: TGTGCCAGCAGCCTCGATGCGTGGACCGGGGAGCTGTTTTTT
v_call: TRBV14
clone_size: -
d_call: -
j_call: TRBJ2-2

cdr3_aa: CAWGGGLYEQYF
cdr3_nt: TGTGCCTGGGGGGGCGGGCTCTACGAGCAGTACTTC
v_call: TRBV30
clone_size: -
d_call: -
j_call: TRBJ2-7

cdr3_aa: CASSVGTSGARETQYF
cdr3_nt: TGTGCCAGCAGCGTGGGGACTAGCGGAGCGAGAGAGACCCAGTACTTC
v_call: TRBV14
clone_size: once
d_call: TRBD2
j_call: TRBJ2-5

cdr3_aa: CASSLLGWAGGLVNEQFF
cdr3_nt: TGTGCCAGCAGCTTACTGGGTTGGGCGGGAGGCCTGGTCAATGAGCAGTTCTTC
v_call: TRBV7-8
clone_size: -
d_call: TRBD2
j_call: TRBJ2-1

cdr3_aa: CASIGGASTDTQYF
cdr3_nt: TGTGCCAGCATCGGCGGGGCGAGCACAGATACGCAGTATTTT
v_call: TRBV7-9
clone_size: -
d_call: -
j_call: TRBJ2-3

cdr3_aa: CASSMGARNQPQHF
cdr3_nt: TGTGCCAGCAGTATGGGGGCCCGCAATCAGCCCCAGCATTTT
v_call: TRBV27
clone_size: -
d_call: -
j_call: TRBJ1-5

cdr3_aa: CASSPTLAVPVGEQFF
cdr3_nt: TGTGCCAGTAGTCCAACACTAGCGGTCCCTGTAGGTGAGCAGTTCTTC
v_call: TRBV19
clone_size: -
d_call: TRBD2
j_call: TRBJ2-1

cdr3_aa: CASSFWTGVSYEQYF
cdr3_nt: TGTGCCAGCAGCTTCTGGACAGGGGTTTCCTACGAGCAGTACTTC
v_call: TRBV11-2
clone_size: -
d_call: TRBD1
j_call: TRBJ2-7

cdr3_aa: CASSLGLAGEETQYF
cdr3_nt: TGTGCCAGCAGCTTGGGGCTAGCGGGGGAGGAGACCCAGTACTTC
v_call: TRBV5-4
clone_size: -
d_call: TRBD2
j_call: TRBJ2-5

cdr3_aa: CASLDTLAKNIQYF
cdr3_nt: TGTGCCAGCTTGGACACACTAGCCAAAAACATTCAGTACTTC
v_call: TRBV28
clone_size: -
d_call: -
j_call: TRBJ2-4

cdr3_aa: CASIEQGGTGELFF
cdr3_nt: TGTGCCAGCATTGAACAGGGGGGCACCGGGGAGCTGTTTTTT
v_call: TRBV6-1
clone_size: -
d_call: TRBD1
j_call: TRBJ2-2

cdr3_aa: CASSALVGEQYF
cdr3_nt: TGTGCCAGCAGCGCCCTAGTGGGCGAGCAGTACTTC
v_call: TRBV6-6
clone_size: -
d_call: -
j_call: TRBJ2-7

cdr3_aa: CASSLAAGEDTQYF
cdr3_nt: TGTGCCAGCAGCTTAGCAGCGGGGGAAGATACGCAGTATTTT
v_call: TRBV11-2
clone_size: few
d_call: TRBD2
j_call: TRBJ2-3

cdr3_aa: CASSVFWTSGQETQYF
cdr3_nt: TGTGCCAGCAGCGTTTTCTGGACTAGCGGGCAAGAGACCCAGTACTTC
v_call: TRBV9
clone_size: -
d_call: TRBD2
j_call: TRBJ2-5

cdr3_aa: CASSLMGEATEAFF
cdr3_nt: TGTGCCAGCAGCTTAATGGGTGAGGCCACTGAAGCTTTCTTT
v_call: TRBV7-3
clone_size: -
d_call: -
j_call: TRBJ1-1

cdr3_aa: CASRGVILGIEQYF
cdr3_nt: TGTGCCAGCAGGGGAGTTATACTAGGCATCGAGCAGTACTTC
v_call: TRBV6-5
clone_size: -
d_call: -
j_call: TRBJ2-7

cdr3_aa: CASSPRQGNQPQHF
cdr3_nt: TGTGCCAGCAGCCCCCGCCAGGGGAATCAGCCCCAGCATTTT
v_call: TRBV28
clone_size: -
d_call: -
j_call: TRBJ1-5

cdr3_aa: CASSPGGPLSTDTQYF
cdr3_nt: TGTGCCAGCAGCCCCGGGGGGCCCCTTAGCACAGATACGCAGTATTTT
v_call: TRBV5-6
clone_size: -
d_call: -
j_call: TRBJ2-3

cdr3_aa: CASSHPWDIPNTGELFF
cdr3_nt: TGTGCCAGCAGCCATCCTTGGGACATTCCGAACACCGGGGAGCTGTTTTTT
v_call: TRBV3-1/TRBV3-2
clone_size: -
d_call: -
j_call: TRBJ2-2

cdr3_aa: CAISEGQNNEQFF
cdr3_nt: TGTGCCATCAGTGAGGGGCAGAACAATGAGCAGTTCTTC
v_call: TRBV10-3
clone_size: -
d_call: -
j_call: TRBJ2-1